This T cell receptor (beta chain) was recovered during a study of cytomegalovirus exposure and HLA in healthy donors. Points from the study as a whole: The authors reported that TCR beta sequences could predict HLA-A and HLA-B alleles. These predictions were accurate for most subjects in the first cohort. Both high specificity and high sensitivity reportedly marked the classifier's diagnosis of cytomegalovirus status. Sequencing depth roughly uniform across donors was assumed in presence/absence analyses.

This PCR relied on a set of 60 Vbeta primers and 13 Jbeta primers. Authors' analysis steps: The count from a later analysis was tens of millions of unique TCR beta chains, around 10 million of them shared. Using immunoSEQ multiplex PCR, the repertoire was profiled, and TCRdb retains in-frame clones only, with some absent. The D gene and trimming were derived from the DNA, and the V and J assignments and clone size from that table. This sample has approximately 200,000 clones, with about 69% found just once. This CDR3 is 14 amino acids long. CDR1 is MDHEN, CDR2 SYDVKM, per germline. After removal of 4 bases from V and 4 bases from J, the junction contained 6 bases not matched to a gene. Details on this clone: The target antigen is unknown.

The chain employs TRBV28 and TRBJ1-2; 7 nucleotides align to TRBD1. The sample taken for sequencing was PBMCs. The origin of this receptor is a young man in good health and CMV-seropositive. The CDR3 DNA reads TGTGCCAGCAGTTCTACAGGGGTGTCCTATGGCTACACCTTC. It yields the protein CASSSTGVSYGYTF.